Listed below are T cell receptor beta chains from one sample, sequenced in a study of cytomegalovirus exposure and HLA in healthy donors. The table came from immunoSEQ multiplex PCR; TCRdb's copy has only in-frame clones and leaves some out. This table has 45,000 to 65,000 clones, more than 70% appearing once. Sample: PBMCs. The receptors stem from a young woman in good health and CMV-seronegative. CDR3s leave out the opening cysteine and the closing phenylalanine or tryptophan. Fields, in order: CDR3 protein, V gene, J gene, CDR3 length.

cdr3_aa: ASTPPSGSSYNEQF
v_call: TRBV19
j_call: -
cdr3_length: 14

cdr3_aa: ASSYNRAGGTDTQY
v_call: TRBV7-9
j_call: TRBJ2-3
cdr3_length: 14

cdr3_aa: ASSFPGLAGDTDTQY
v_call: TRBV27
j_call: TRBJ2-3
cdr3_length: 15

cdr3_aa: ASKEQNTEAF
v_call: TRBV14
j_call: TRBJ1-1
cdr3_length: 10

cdr3_aa: ASSEASTGAQPQH
v_call: TRBV6-1
j_call: TRBJ1-5
cdr3_length: 13

cdr3_aa: ASSEDSSGANVLT
v_call: TRBV6-4
j_call: TRBJ2-6
cdr3_length: 13

cdr3_aa: SSSRITGLLSYEQY
v_call: TRBV7-9
j_call: TRBJ2-7
cdr3_length: 14

cdr3_aa: AISQISNTEAF
v_call: TRBV10-3
j_call: TRBJ1-1
cdr3_length: 11

cdr3_aa: ASSIGTDGELF
v_call: TRBV19
j_call: TRBJ2-2
cdr3_length: 11

cdr3_aa: ASSSGQPSNQPQH
v_call: TRBV5-4
j_call: TRBJ1-5
cdr3_length: 13

cdr3_aa: ASSYSGSSNYGYT
v_call: TRBV6-5
j_call: TRBJ1-2
cdr3_length: 13

cdr3_aa: SVGTYANNEKLF
v_call: TRBV29-1
j_call: TRBJ1-4
cdr3_length: 12

cdr3_aa: ASSYGTPSEAF
v_call: TRBV6-6
j_call: TRBJ1-1
cdr3_length: 11

cdr3_aa: ASSPEGGQPYNEQF
v_call: TRBV7-3
j_call: TRBJ2-1
cdr3_length: 14

cdr3_aa: ASSQGMGRDTGELF
v_call: TRBV14
j_call: TRBJ2-2
cdr3_length: 14

cdr3_aa: ASSVRDRLVSTEAF
v_call: TRBV7-2
j_call: TRBJ1-1
cdr3_length: 14

cdr3_aa: ASSPQGIYTDTQY
v_call: TRBV2
j_call: TRBJ2-3
cdr3_length: 13

cdr3_aa: ASSVGGGEKLF
v_call: TRBV27
j_call: TRBJ1-4
cdr3_length: 11

cdr3_aa: ASSFPRENTEAF
v_call: TRBV28
j_call: TRBJ1-1
cdr3_length: 12

cdr3_aa: ASSDRGTGELF
v_call: TRBV6-4
j_call: TRBJ2-2
cdr3_length: 11

cdr3_aa: ASSEDAGTAYEQY
v_call: TRBV2
j_call: TRBJ2-7
cdr3_length: 13

cdr3_aa: ASTDEGVYNEQF
v_call: TRBV6-6
j_call: TRBJ2-1
cdr3_length: 12

cdr3_aa: ASSAGSYNEQF
v_call: TRBV9
j_call: TRBJ2-1
cdr3_length: 11

cdr3_aa: ASSLSTSSPYNEQF
v_call: TRBV28
j_call: TRBJ2-1
cdr3_length: 14

cdr3_aa: ASSLRQQVRSYEQY
v_call: TRBV27
j_call: -
cdr3_length: 14

cdr3_aa: ASSEQDKYSSYNSPLH
v_call: TRBV9
j_call: TRBJ1-6
cdr3_length: 16

cdr3_aa: ASSYYPSRVQY
v_call: TRBV6-5
j_call: TRBJ2-7
cdr3_length: 11

cdr3_aa: ASSLTPGGAAGNTIY
v_call: TRBV28
j_call: TRBJ1-3
cdr3_length: 15

cdr3_aa: ASRQGTGGNYGYT
v_call: TRBV2
j_call: TRBJ1-2
cdr3_length: 13

cdr3_aa: ASRGGQGNEQY
v_call: TRBV27
j_call: TRBJ2-7
cdr3_length: 11

cdr3_aa: ASSFMGQGLSTDTQY
v_call: TRBV5-6
j_call: TRBJ2-3
cdr3_length: 15

cdr3_aa: ASSPQGTEAF
v_call: TRBV7-8
j_call: TRBJ1-1
cdr3_length: 10

cdr3_aa: ASRRSDTQY
v_call: TRBV28
j_call: TRBJ2-3
cdr3_length: 9

cdr3_aa: ATSRGLADIQY
v_call: TRBV15
j_call: TRBJ2-4
cdr3_length: 11

cdr3_aa: ASSAGGGNGYT
v_call: TRBV28
j_call: TRBJ1-2
cdr3_length: 11

cdr3_aa: SAVAGGVGTDTQY
v_call: TRBV29-1
j_call: TRBJ2-3
cdr3_length: 13

cdr3_aa: ASSWTGSGEKLF
v_call: TRBV7-9
j_call: TRBJ1-4
cdr3_length: 12

cdr3_aa: ASTGWGSSNQPQH
v_call: TRBV6-6
j_call: TRBJ1-5
cdr3_length: 13

cdr3_aa: ASSLRQGDDGEQF
v_call: TRBV27
j_call: TRBJ2-1
cdr3_length: 13

cdr3_aa: SVEDVGRGGHEQY
v_call: TRBV29-1
j_call: TRBJ2-7
cdr3_length: 13

cdr3_aa: ASSLDREEGYT
v_call: TRBV27
j_call: TRBJ1-2
cdr3_length: 11

cdr3_aa: ASRDSNQPQH
v_call: TRBV27
j_call: TRBJ1-5
cdr3_length: 10

cdr3_aa: ASSIDSLSGNTIY
v_call: TRBV19
j_call: TRBJ1-3
cdr3_length: 13

cdr3_aa: ASSLIAAGANTGELF
v_call: TRBV27
j_call: TRBJ2-2
cdr3_length: 15

cdr3_aa: ASSQDIGGADDSYEQY
v_call: TRBV23-1
j_call: TRBJ2-7
cdr3_length: 16

cdr3_aa: ASKKTGQNTEAF
v_call: TRBV19
j_call: TRBJ1-1
cdr3_length: 12

cdr3_aa: ASSVGTAIYSGANGLT
v_call: TRBV9
j_call: TRBJ2-6
cdr3_length: 16

cdr3_aa: ASSLFGAPTAGELF
v_call: TRBV5-1
j_call: TRBJ2-2
cdr3_length: 14

cdr3_aa: ASSLYTSGRPRSSYEQY
v_call: TRBV27
j_call: TRBJ2-7
cdr3_length: 17